This passage covers 11 T cell receptor beta chains from one sample sequenced in a study of identical twins (dated by TCRdb to 2016 to 2017). The protocol used for the library was 5' RACE. Sequencer: Illumina HiSeq 2000. TCRdb reprocessing: public reads trimmed at Q25 with fastp, clones called with MiXCR, in-frame beta chains kept. Every distinct CDR3 protein forms one entry, paired with its most common genes and DNA. This sample has about 530,000 distinct CDR3 sequences in its table, and about 20% of those were observed once. 0.45% to 0.5% of the sample is held by the ten biggest clonotypes. This sample also appeared in a second study, on yellow fever vaccine responses in identical twins.

The sequencing sample was made of CD4+ T cells sorted from blood. These receptors originate from a woman in her late teens or twenties in good health.

This clonotype has a handful of counts. The CDR3 DNA is TGTGCCAGCAGCTCCCGACTAGTATCAGATACGCAGTATTTT. It is translated as CASSSRLVSDTQYF. This chain uses TRBV7-2 with TRBJ2-3; tentative D call: TRBD2 (6 bases). Trimming took off 4 bases at V and 4 bases at J, with 12 bases between the two ends. In germline, CDR1 is SGHTA, CDR2 FQGNSA. The CDR3 extends over 14 amino acids.

This clonotype was observed a handful of times. The V gene is TRBV5-1, the J gene TRBJ2-1; 7 bases line up with TRBD1. Trimming at V came to 3 bases and at J to 2 bases, leaving 5 bases not matched to a gene. Germline-derived CDR1 and CDR2 are SGHRS and YFSETQ. The CDR3 is made up of 15 amino acids. The DNA for the CDR3 is TGCGCCAGCAGCTGGGACAGCTCCCCCTACAATGAGCAGTTCTTC. Translated: CASSWDSSPYNEQFF.

As regards this clonotype: The conserved closing phenylalanine or tryptophan is absent in this CDR3, likely reflecting a read error. This chain links TRBV10-3 with TRBJ2-1; TRBD2 matches 8 bases. CDR3 length: 14 residues. The V and J ends lost 2 bases and 4 bases, in that order; junction bases with no gene match: 1. Looked up from germline, CDR1 is ENHRY and CDR2 is SYGVKD. The CDR3 region is CAISEREGYNEQFI. The CDR3 nucleotides are TGTGCCATCAGTGAGCGGGAGGGGTACAATGAGCAGTTCATC.

The J gene is TRBJ2-6, the V gene TRBV28, with unresolved D. The CDR3 has 14 residues. Germline V gene data show CDR1 as MDHEN and CDR2 as SYDVKM. The V gene lost 3 bases and the J gene lost 5 bases, with 8 bases spanning the gap. The CDR3 loop is CASSFPGRANVLTF. The CDR3 nucleotides are TGTGCCAGCAGTTTCCCGGGCCGGGCCAACGTCCTGACTTTC.

This clonotype showed up just a few times. V and J are TRBV12-3 or TRBV12-4 and TRBJ2-7, with D perhaps matching TRBD2 (5 bases). This CDR3 contains 14 residues. Deletions cut 5 bases from V and 2 bases from J, with 13 bases between. CDR3 DNA: TGTGCCAGCAGTCCGGGAAGATATGCCTACGAGCAGTACTTC. Encoded protein: CASSPGRYAYEQYF.

This sequence joins TRBV12-3 or TRBV12-4 and TRBJ1-1; tentative D call: TRBD1 (5 bases). The CDR3 has 13 residues. Between the trimmed V and J ends, which lost 6 bases and 1 base, there was a span of 9 bases. The CDR3 nucleotides read TGTGCCAGCAGGGCGACAGAGAACACTGAAGCTTTCTTT. It encodes CASRATENTEAFF.

This clonotype was counted only a few times. V gene TRBV25-1 combines with J gene TRBJ2-2; 14 bases are a match to TRBD2. The V gene end was trimmed by 4 bases and the J gene end by 8 bases; junction bases not matched to a gene: 9. Germline CDR1 is MGHDK and CDR2 is SYGVNS. The CDR3 is 17 amino acids. CDR3 nucleotides: TGTGCCAGCAGTGGATTTCCGACTAGCGGGAGGGTAGGGGAGCTGTTTTTT. Translated, it gives CASSGFPTSGRVGELFF.

This clonotype has more than one count but fewer than ten. The chain combines TRBV12-3 or TRBV12-4 with TRBJ2-7; D may be TRBD1 (6 bases). V was cut by 1 base and J by 4 bases, with 8 bases left in between. This CDR3 is 13 amino acids long. CDR3 amino acids: CASSLGDRYEQYV. CDR3 sequence (DNA): TGTGCCAGCAGTTTAGGTGACAGGTACGAGCAGTACGTC.

In its sample, this clonotype was seen a few times. CDR3 DNA sequence: TGTGCCAGTAGTGTGTCCAATCTCTATGGCTACACCTTC. Translating it yields CASSVSNLYGYTF. V and J are TRBV19 and TRBJ1-2; D remains ambiguous. Deletions cut 5 bases from V and 4 bases from J, with 11 bases between. The CDR3 has 13 amino acids. Per germline, CDR1 LNHDA and CDR2 SQIVND (reference sequence).

The rearrangement uses TRBV20-1 and TRBJ2-7; the match to TRBD2 covers 11 bases. CDR3 size: 13 residues. V dropped 4 bases and J dropped 7; count of bases not matched to a gene: 6. CDR1 and CDR2 (germline): DFQATT, SNEGSKA (reference sequence). In DNA, the CDR3 is TGCAGTGCTAAACTAGCGGGAGTTCAAGAGCAGTACTTC. This codes for CSAKLAGVQEQYF.

This clonotype was detected only a few times. The J gene is TRBJ2-2, the V gene TRBV29-1; 8 bases match TRBD2. This CDR3 has 14 residues. Unmatched junction bases numbered 4, after V lost 5 bases and J lost 2 bases. Germline CDR1 and CDR2: SQVTM and ANQGSEA. This chain's CDR3 is CSVHSGTNTGELFF. The CDR3 DNA sequence: TGCAGCGTTCATAGCGGGACCAACACCGGGGAGCTGTTTTTT.